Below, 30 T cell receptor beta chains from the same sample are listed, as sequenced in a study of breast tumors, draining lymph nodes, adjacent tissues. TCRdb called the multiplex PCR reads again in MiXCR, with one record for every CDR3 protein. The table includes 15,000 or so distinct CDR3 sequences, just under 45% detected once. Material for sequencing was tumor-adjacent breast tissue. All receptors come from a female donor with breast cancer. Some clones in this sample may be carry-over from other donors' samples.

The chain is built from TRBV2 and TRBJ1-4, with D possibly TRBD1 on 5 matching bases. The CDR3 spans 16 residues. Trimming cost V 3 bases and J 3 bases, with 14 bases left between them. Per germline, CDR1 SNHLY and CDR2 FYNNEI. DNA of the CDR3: TGTGCCAGCAGTGACCCCCGGGACTCCTCTAATGAAAAACTGTTTTTT. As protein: CASSDPRDSSNEKLFF.

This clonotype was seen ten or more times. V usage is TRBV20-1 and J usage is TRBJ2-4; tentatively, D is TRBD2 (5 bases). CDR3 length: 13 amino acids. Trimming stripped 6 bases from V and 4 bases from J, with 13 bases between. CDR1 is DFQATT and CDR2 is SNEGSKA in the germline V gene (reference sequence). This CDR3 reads CSADGLQKNIQYF. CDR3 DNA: TGCAGTGCAGACGGACTGCAGAAAAACATTCAGTACTTC.

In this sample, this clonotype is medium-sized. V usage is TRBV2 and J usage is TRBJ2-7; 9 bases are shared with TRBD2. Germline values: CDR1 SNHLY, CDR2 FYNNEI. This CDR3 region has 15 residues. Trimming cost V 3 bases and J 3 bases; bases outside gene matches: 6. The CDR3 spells CASSEPREGIYEQYF. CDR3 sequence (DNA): TGTGCCAGCAGTGAGCCGCGGGAGGGAATCTACGAGCAGTACTTC.

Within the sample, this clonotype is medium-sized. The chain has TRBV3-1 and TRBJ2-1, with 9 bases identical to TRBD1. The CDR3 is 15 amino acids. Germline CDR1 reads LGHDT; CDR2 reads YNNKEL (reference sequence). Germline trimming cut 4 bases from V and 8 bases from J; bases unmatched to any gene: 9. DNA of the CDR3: TGTGCCAGCAGCCGCGCCGGGACAGGGTTAGATGAGCAGTTCTTC. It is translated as CASSRAGTGLDEQFF.

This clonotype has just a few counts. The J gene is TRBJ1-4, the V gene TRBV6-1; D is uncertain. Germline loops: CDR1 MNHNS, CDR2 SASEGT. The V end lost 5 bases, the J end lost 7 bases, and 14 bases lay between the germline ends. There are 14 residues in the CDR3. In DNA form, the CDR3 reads TGTGCCAGCAGTCACCCTCTCCGCTCTGAAAAACTGTTTTTT. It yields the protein CASSHPLRSEKLFF.

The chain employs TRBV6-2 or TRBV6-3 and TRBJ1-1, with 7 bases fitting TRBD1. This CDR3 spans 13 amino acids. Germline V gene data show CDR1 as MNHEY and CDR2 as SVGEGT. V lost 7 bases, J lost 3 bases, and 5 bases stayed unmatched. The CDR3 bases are TGTGCCAGCACCTTACAGGGGTACACTGAAGCTTTCTTT. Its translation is CASTLQGYTEAFF.

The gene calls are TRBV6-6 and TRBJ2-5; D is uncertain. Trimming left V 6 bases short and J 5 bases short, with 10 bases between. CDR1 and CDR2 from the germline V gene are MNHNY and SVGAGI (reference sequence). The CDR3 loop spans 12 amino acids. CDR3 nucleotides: TGTGCCAGCAGCGGTAGTTGGGAGACCCAGTACTTC. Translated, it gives CASSGSWETQYF.

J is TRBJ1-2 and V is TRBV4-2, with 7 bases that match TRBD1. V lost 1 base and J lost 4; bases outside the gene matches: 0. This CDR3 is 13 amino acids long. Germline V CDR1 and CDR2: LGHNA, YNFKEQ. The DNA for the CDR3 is TGTGCCAGCAGCCAAGGACAGGGCTATGGCTACACCTTC. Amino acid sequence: CASSQGQGYGYTF.

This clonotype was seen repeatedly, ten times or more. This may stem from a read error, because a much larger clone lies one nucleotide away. The CDR3 region has the DNA TGTGCCAGCAGGAGAGATAGCAATCAGCCCCAGCATTTT. Translation gives CASRRDSNQPQHF. The chain links TRBV2 to TRBJ1-5; D gene ambiguous. Trimming took 6 bases from V and 0 from J, leaving 6 bases between them. Germline V CDR1 and CDR2: SNHLY, FYNNEI. The CDR3 loop spans 13 amino acids.

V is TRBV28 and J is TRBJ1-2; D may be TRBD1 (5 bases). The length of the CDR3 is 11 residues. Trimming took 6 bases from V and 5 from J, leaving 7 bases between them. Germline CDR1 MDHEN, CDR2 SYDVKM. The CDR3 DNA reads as TGTGCCAGCAGCCACAGGTATGGCTACACCTTC. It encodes CASSHRYGYTF.

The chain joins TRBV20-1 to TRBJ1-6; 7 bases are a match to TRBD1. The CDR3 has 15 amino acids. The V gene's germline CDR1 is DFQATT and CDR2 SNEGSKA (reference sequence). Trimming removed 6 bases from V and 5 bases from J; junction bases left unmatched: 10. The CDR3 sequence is CSATINRGDNSPLHF. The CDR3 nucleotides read TGCAGTGCAACGATTAACAGGGGAGATAATTCACCCCTCCACTTT.

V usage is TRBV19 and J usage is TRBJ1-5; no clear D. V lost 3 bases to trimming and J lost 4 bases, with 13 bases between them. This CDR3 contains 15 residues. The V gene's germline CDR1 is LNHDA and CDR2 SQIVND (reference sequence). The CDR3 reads CASSIGRLPNQPQHF. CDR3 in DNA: TGTGCCAGTAGTATCGGCCGGCTACCTAATCAGCCCCAGCATTTT.

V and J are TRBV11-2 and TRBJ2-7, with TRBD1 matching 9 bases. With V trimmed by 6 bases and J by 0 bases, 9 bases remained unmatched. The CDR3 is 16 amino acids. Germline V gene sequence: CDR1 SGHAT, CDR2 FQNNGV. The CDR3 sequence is CASSFEGTGLSYEQYF. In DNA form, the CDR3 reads TGTGCCAGCAGTTTCGAAGGGACAGGGCTCTCCTACGAGCAGTACTTC.

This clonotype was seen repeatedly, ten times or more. The CDR3: CASSQIMNTEAFF. The CDR3 coding sequence is TGCGCCAGCAGCCAAATCATGAACACTGAAGCTTTCTTT. This chain links TRBV4-3 with TRBJ1-1; D unclear. This CDR3 comprises 13 residues. Germline CDR1 LGHNA, CDR2 YSLEER. Between the trimmed V and J ends, which lost 2 bases and 0 bases, there was a span of 4 bases.

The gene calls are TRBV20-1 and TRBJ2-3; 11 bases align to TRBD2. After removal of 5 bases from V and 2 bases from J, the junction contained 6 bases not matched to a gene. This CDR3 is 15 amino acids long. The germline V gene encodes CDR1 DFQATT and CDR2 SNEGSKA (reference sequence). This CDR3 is CSASGTSGNTDTQYF. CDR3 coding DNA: TGCAGTGCTTCCGGGACTAGCGGAAACACAGATACGCAGTATTTT.

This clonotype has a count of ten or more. The CDR3 loop is CATSRDSGGLGTTDTQYF. Here the CDR3 DNA reads TGTGCCACCAGCAGAGATTCCGGGGGGTTAGGCACCACAGATACGCAGTATTTT. The V gene is TRBV15, the J gene TRBJ2-3; TRBD2 agrees at 7 bases. This CDR3 has 18 residues. Germline V gene sequence: CDR1 LNHNV, CDR2 YYDKDF (reference sequence). The trim removed 0 bases at V and 2 bases at J, leaving 11 bases unmatched.

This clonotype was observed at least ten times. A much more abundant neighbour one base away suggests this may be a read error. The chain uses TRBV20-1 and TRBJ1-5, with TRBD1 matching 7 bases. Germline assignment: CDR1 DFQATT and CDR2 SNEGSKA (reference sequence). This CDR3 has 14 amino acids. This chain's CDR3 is CSAPGQATNPPQHF. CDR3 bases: TGCAGTGCCCCCGGACAGGCGACCAATCCGCCCCAGCATTTT.

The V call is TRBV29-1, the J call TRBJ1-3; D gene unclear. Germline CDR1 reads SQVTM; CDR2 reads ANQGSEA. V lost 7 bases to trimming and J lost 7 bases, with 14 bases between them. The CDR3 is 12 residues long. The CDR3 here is CSAEKDGNTIYF. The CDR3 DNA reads TGCAGCGCTGAGAAAGATGGGAACACCATATATTTT.

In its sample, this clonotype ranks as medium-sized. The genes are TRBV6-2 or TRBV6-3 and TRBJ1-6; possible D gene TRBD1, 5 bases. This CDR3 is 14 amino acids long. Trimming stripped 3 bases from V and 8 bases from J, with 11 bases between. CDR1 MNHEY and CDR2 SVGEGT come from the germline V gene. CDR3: CASSYEDTYSPLHF. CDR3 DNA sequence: TGTGCCAGCAGTTATGAGGACACCTATTCACCCCTCCACTTT.

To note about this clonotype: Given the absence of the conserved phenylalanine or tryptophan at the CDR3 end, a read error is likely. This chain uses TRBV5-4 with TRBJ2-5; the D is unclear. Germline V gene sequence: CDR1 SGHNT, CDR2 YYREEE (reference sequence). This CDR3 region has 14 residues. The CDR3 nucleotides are TGTGCCAGCGGCTTGGACGGACCACACGGGACCCAGTACCTC. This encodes CASGLDGPHGTQYL.

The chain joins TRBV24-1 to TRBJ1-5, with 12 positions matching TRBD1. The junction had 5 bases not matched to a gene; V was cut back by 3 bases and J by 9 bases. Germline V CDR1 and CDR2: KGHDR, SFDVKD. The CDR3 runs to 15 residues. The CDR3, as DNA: TGTGCCACCAGTGATGGGACAGGGGGCTCTCGGCCCCAGCATTTT. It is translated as CATSDGTGGSRPQHF.

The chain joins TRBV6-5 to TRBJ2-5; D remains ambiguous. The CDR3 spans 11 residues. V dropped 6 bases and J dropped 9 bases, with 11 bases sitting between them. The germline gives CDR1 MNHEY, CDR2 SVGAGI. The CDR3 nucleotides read TGTGCCAGCAGCCACGGGTTAGCCCAGTACTTC. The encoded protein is CASSHGLAQYF.

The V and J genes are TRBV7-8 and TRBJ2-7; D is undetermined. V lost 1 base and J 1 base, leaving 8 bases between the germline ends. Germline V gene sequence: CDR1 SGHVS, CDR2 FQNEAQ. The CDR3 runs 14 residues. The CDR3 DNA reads TGTGCCAGCAGCTTAGACGGCTATTCCTACGAGCAGTACTTC. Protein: CASSLDGYSYEQYF.

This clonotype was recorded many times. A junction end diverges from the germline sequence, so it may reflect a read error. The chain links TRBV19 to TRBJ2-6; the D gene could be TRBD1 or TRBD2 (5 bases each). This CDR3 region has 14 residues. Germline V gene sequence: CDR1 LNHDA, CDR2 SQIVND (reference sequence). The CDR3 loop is CASTHTLGANILTF. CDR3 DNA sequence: TGTGCCAGTACTCACACCCTCGGGGCCAACATCCTGACTTTC.

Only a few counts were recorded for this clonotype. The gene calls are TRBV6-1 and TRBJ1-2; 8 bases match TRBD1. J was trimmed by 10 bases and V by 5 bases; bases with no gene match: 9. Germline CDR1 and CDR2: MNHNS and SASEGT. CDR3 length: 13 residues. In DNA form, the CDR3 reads TGTGCCAGCAGTAAGGACAGGGAGTGGGCCTACACCTTC. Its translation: CASSKDREWAYTF.

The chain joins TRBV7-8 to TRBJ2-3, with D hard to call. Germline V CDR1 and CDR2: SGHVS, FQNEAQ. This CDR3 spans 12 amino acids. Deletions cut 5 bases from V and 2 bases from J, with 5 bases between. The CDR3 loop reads CASSRATDTQYF. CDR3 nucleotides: TGTGCCAGCAGCCGAGCCACAGATACGCAGTATTTT.

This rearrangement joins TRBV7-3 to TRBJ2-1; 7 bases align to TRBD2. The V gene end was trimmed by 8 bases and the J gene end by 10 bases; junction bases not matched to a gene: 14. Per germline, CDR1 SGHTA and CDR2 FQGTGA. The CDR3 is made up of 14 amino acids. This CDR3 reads CASSLGLVGGEQFF. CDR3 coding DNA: TGTGCCAGCTCCCTTGGACTAGTGGGGGGGGAGCAGTTCTTC.

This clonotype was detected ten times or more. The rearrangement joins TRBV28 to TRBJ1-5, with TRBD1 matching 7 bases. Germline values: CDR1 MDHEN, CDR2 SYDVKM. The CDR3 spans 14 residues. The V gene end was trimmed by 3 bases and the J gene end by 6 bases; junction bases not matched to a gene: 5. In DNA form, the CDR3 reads TGTGCCAGCAGTTTTAGAGGGGGCCCTCAGCCCCAGCATTTT. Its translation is CASSFRGGPQPQHF.

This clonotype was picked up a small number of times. This CDR3 reads CASSLANRNRDPNTEAFF. The CDR3 DNA follows: TGTGCCAGCAGCTTAGCTAACCGGAACAGGGACCCTAACACTGAAGCTTTCTTT. The rearrangement uses TRBV11-1 and TRBJ1-1, with D possibly TRBD1 on 6 matching bases. Germline lookup yields CDR1 SGHAT and CDR2 FQDESV (reference sequence). V was cut by 0 bases and J by 2 bases, with 19 bases left in between. This CDR3 has 18 residues.

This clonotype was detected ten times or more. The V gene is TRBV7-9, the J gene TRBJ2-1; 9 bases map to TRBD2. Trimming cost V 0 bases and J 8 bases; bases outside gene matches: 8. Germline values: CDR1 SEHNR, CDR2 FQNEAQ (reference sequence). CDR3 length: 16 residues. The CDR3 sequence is CASSLASRGGAHEQFF. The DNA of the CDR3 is TGTGCCAGCAGCTTAGCGTCGCGCGGGGGGGCCCATGAGCAGTTCTTC.